This T cell receptor beta chain was profiled in a study of tumor and adjacent non-tumor tissue in lung cancer. Study conclusions and caveats: Significantly higher TCR diversity was found in tumor than normal lung. Patients with more diverse tumor TCRs had worse survival.

TCRbeta libraries were built with three rounds of nested PCR, modified from ARM-PCR. TCRdb ran MiXCR on the multiplex PCR reads and lists one entry per CDR3 protein. The data show about 79,000 distinct CDR3 sequences, with over 55% seen just once and approximately 9.5% held by the top ten. In regard to this clonotype: Its matching antigen is unknown.

No cell sorting was done before RNA was extracted from the tissue. Trimming stripped 9 bases from V and 6 bases from J, with 23 bases between. CDR3 size: 15 residues. This rearrangement joins TRBV12-3 or TRBV12-4 to TRBJ2-5; D unresolved. The clonotype comes from a woman in her 40s with non-small cell lung cancer. The sample consisted of lung tumor tissue. The CDR3 region has the DNA TGTGCCAGTGGTGACCAGACGGCCGCTACAAAGACCCAGTACTTC. Translation: CASGDQTAATKTQYF.